One sample yielded the 7 T cell receptor beta chains listed below, sequenced in a study of siplizumab effects on memory and regulatory T cells. Sequenced by immunoSEQ multiplex PCR; TCRdb stores in-frame clones only, minus some. The sample has more than 70,000 clones; 85% to 95% are singletons. Sample: CD8+ T cells sorted from blood. The receptors here all came from a human donor in good health.

The V call is TRBV6-6, the J call TRBJ2-7; D possibly corresponds to TRBD1 (6 bases). Germline V gene lookup returns CDR1 MNHNY and CDR2 SVGAGI (reference sequence). The CDR3 has 14 residues. The V gene lost 5 bases and the J gene lost 1 base, with 12 bases spanning the gap. CDR3 in DNA: TGTGCCAGCAGTATACAGGGTGTTTCCTACGAGCAGTACTTC. Its protein is CASSIQGVSYEQYF.

This clone occurred once. The chain employs TRBV11-2 and TRBJ2-3; TRBD2 matches 10 bases. The CDR3 consists of 16 residues. CDR1 and CDR2 from the germline V gene are SGHAT and FQNNGV. With V trimmed by 1 base and J by 1 base, 2 bases remained unmatched. The CDR3 spells CASSLGGLAGTDTQYF. As DNA, the CDR3 is TGTGCCAGCAGCTTAGGTGGACTAGCGGGCACAGATACGCAGTATTTT.

The chain employs TRBV19 and TRBJ2-3; the D gene is possibly TRBD2 (5 bases). The CDR3 runs 15 residues. Deletions cut 4 bases from V and 0 bases from J, with 11 bases between. CDR1 is LNHDA, CDR2 SQIVND, per germline (reference sequence). This CDR3 reads CASSTIATSTDTQYF. As DNA, the CDR3 is TGTGCCAGTAGTACAATAGCGACTAGCACAGATACGCAGTATTTT.

This clone was counted a single time. The chain couples TRBV29-1 to TRBJ2-7; 7 positions match TRBD1. J lost 0 bases, V lost 5 bases, and 4 bases had no gene match. The germline V gene has CDR1 SQVTM and CDR2 ANQGSEA. The CDR3 covers 13 residues. CDR3 nucleotide sequence: TGCAGCGTTACCCGGGACAGCTCCTACGAGCAGTACTTC. Translated: CSVTRDSSYEQYF.

The chain joins TRBV7-9 to TRBJ2-7; D unresolved. V lost 5 bases and J lost 2, with 10 bases in between. CDR1 is SEHNR, CDR2 FQNEAQ, per germline (reference sequence). CDR3 length: 13 amino acids. The CDR3 reads CASSPPGTYEQYF. In DNA, the CDR3 is TGTGCCAGCAGCCCGCCAGGTACCTACGAGCAGTACTTC.

The chain recombines TRBV7-9 with TRBJ2-3; D call uncertain. The CDR3 has 15 residues. Trimming took 1 base from V and 2 from J, leaving 10 bases between them. Germline V gene sequence: CDR1 SEHNR, CDR2 FQNEAQ (reference sequence). CDR3 residues: CASSLEPPSTDTQYF. CDR3 in DNA: TGTGCCAGCAGCTTAGAACCCCCCTCCACAGATACGCAGTATTTT.

The J gene is TRBJ2-2, the V gene TRBV28; 7 nucleotides line up with TRBD1. The CDR3 is made up of 15 amino acids. The V segment lost 6 bases and the J segment 2 bases; nucleotides outside the gene matches: 6. Germline V CDR1 and CDR2: MDHEN, SYDVKM. In nucleotides, the CDR3 is TGTGCCAGCAGCTTGGGACAGATAAACACCGGGGAGCTGTTTTTT. It yields the protein CASSLGQINTGELFF.